This T cell receptor (beta chain) derives from a study of Graves' ophthalmopathy and Graves' hyperthyroidism. Study-wide findings and caveats: Blood samples also showed most expanded thyroid clonotypes exceeding 0.001 frequency. The model reached about 66% sensitivity and about 72% specificity for predicting ophthalmopathy progression.

Moderately to severely active ophthalmopathy under 3 months, CAS at least 3, NOSPECS at least 4. Exclusion criteria comprised other autoimmune diseases, uncontrolled infections, pregnancy or lactation in patients. Germline assignment: CDR1 LNHDA and CDR2 SQIVND (reference sequence). The CDR3 is made up of 13 amino acids. Using RNA transcripts, the TCR beta CDR3 regions were amplified. First-round RT-PCR with HTBI primers preceded a second-round multiplex PCR. TCRdb ran MiXCR on the multiplex PCR reads and lists one entry per CDR3 protein. The sample lists 740,000 or so distinct CDR3 sequences; 40% were seen once. Regarding this clonotype: Its specificity is unknown. The junction departs from germline at one end; a sequencing error may be responsible.

The gene calls are TRBV19 and TRBJ1-5; D gene uncertain. This clonotype originated in an adult man with Graves' ophthalmopathy. The sequencing input was peripheral blood. CDR3: CASSMSINRPQHF. The CDR3 nucleotides read TGTGCCAGTAGTATGTCTATTAATCGGCCCCAGCATTTT.